Sequencing of this T cell receptor (beta chain) was carried out in a study of cytomegalovirus exposure and HLA in healthy donors. Overall study: Clustering assigned around 77% of the 350 to 400 genotyped donors to the Caucasian-associated ancestry cluster.

With respect to this clone: The same CDR3 is also encoded by other DNA sequences in this sample.

A multiplex PCR was run with 60 Vbeta primers and 13 Jbeta primers. The protocol was immunoSEQ multiplex PCR, while the TCRdb copy is restricted to in-frame clones and leaves out a portion. This sample carries 100,000 to 150,000 clones, roughly four fifths of them seen once, and the ten largest clones take less than 6.5%. This receptor was identified in a woman aged 40-49 years in good health and CMV-seropositive. The material sequenced was PBMCs.

The DNA for the CDR3 is TGCGCCAGCAGCGCCCCGACGAGCGTAGCCTACGAGCAGTACTTC. The encoded protein is CASSAPTSVAYEQYF. The chain uses TRBV5-1 and TRBJ2-7; no clear D. V lost 4 bases and J 2 bases, leaving 16 bases between the germline ends. Germline CDR1 SGHRS, CDR2 YFSETQ. The CDR3 covers 15 residues.